The T cell receptor (beta chain) under discussion was sequenced for a study of PD-1 blockade in classical Hodgkin lymphoma. The count of this clone is one. Each patient experienced a relapse that followed autologous stem cell transplantation, and brentuximab vedotin exposure varied. Responses achieved at best were complete response, partial response or progressive disease. Clones were read by immunoSEQ multiplex PCR, and TCRdb kept only the in-frame ones, dropping some. Of fewer than 100,000 clones listed, more than 90% are singletons. Specimen: peripheral blood mononuclear cells (PBMCs), collected at baseline. This TCR was sampled from a human donor with classical Hodgkin lymphoma.

The CDR3 bases are TGTGCCAGCAGCTCGCGTGTCCTACAGGGTGAAGCTGTAGCTTTCTTT. Amino acid sequence: CASSSRVLQGEAVAFF. The chain couples TRBV7-8 to TRBJ1-1; D may be TRBD1 (6 bases). Germline loops: CDR1 SGHVS, CDR2 FQNEAQ. The CDR3 has 16 residues. V was cut by 4 bases and J by 10 bases, with 25 bases left in between.